This TCR beta chain was documented in a study of blood T cell repertoires in COVID-19. Background on the study: There were acute and convalescent COVID-19 samples, and they came from the United States, Italy and Spain.

The V gene lost 5 bases and the J gene lost 12 bases, with 11 bases spanning the gap. Germline CDR1 MNHEY, CDR2 SVGAGI. This CDR3 spans 11 amino acids. Libraries were prepared by immunoSEQ multiplex PCR; TCRdb keeps only in-frame clonotypes and omits some of them. The top ten hold around 2.9% of the sample, which has some 150,000 clones, roughly nine tenths seen once. The sequence was obtained from a woman aged 60-75 years with active COVID-19. Sequenced material: peripheral blood. This chain connects TRBV6-5 to TRBJ2-1, with a weak D call TRBD1 (5 bases). CDR3 residues: CASSTGPGQFF. The CDR3 region has the DNA TGTGCCAGCAGTACAGGTCCCGGGCAGTTCTTC.